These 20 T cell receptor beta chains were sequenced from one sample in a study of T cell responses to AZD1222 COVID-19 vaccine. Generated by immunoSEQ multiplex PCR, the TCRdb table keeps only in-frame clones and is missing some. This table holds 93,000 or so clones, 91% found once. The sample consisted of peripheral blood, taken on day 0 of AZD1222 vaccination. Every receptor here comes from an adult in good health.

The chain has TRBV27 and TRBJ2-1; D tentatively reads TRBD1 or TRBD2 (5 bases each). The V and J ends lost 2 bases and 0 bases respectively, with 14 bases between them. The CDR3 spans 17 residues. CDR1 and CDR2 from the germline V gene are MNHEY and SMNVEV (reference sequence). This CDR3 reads CASSLLAGANSYNEQFF. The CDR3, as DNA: TGTGCCAGCAGTTTACTGGCCGGGGCTAACTCCTACAATGAGCAGTTCTTC.

The CDR3 protein is CASSQVLVTSGRTGELFF. The CDR3 DNA reads TGCGCCAGCAGCCAAGTATTGGTCACTTCGGGGAGAACCGGGGAGCTGTTTTTT. The V call is TRBV4-3, the J call TRBJ2-2, with D perhaps matching TRBD2 (5 bases). The CDR3 contains 18 residues. Germline V gives CDR1 LGHNA, CDR2 YSLEER. V lost 1 base, J lost 5 bases, and 20 bases lay in between.

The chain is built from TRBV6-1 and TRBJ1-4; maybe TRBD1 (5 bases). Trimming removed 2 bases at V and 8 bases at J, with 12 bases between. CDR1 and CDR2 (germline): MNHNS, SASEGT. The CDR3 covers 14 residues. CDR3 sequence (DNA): TGTGCCAGCAGTGAATCGAAGGGGAGGGAAAAACTGTTTTTT. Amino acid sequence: CASSESKGREKLFF.

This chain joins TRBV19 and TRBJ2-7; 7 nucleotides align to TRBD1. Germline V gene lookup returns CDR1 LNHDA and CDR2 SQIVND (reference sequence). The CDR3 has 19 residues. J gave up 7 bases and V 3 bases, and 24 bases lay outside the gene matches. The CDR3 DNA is TGTGCCAGTAGTATTTCTGGAACCTGGGCCGGGACAGTTATACGGGAGCAGTACTTC. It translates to CASSISGTWAGTVIREQYF.

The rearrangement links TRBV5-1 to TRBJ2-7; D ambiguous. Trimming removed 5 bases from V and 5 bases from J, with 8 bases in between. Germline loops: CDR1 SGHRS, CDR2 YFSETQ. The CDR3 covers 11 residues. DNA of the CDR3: TGCGCCAGCAGTTTCCTGAACGAGCAGTACTTC. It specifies CASSFLNEQYF.

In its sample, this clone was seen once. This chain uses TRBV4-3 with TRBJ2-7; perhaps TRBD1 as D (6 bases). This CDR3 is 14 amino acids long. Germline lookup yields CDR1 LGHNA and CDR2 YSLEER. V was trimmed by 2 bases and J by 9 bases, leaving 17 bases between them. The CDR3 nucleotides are TGCGCCAGCAGCCAAACTGACAGGCCCGTAAGGCAGTACTTC. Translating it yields CASSQTDRPVRQYF.

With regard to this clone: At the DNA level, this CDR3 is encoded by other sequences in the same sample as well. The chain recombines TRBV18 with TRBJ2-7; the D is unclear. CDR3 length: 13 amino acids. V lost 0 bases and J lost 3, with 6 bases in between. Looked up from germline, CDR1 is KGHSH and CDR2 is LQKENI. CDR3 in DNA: TGTGCCAGCTCACCACCGGGCAGCTACGAGCAGTACTTC. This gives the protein CASSPPGSYEQYF.

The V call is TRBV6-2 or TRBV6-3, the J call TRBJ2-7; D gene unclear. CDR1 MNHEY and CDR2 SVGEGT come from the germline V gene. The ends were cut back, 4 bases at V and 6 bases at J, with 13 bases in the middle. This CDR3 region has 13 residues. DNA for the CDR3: TGTGCCAGCAGTTTGGGATCCCCTGGCGAGCAGTACTTC. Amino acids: CASSLGSPGEQYF.

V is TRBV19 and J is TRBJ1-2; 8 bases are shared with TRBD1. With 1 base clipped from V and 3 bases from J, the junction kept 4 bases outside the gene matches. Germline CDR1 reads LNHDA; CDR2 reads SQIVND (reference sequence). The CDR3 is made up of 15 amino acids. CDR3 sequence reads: CASSIAVTGDYGYTF. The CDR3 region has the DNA TGTGCCAGTAGTATAGCCGTGACAGGGGACTATGGCTACACCTTC.

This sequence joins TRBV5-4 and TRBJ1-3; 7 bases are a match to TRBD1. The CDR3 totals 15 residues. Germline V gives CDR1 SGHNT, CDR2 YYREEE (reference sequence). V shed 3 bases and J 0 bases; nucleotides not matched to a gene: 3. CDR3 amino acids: CASSSGTASGNTIYF. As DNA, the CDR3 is TGTGCCAGCAGCTCGGGGACAGCCTCTGGAAACACCATATATTTT.

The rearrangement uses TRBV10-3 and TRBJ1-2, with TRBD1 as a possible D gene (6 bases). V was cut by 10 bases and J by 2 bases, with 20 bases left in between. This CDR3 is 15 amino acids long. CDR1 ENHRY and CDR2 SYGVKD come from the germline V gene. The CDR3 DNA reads TGTGCCACGAGCGGGGGGGCCGGTGGGAACTATGGCTACACCTTC. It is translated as CATSGGAGGNYGYTF.

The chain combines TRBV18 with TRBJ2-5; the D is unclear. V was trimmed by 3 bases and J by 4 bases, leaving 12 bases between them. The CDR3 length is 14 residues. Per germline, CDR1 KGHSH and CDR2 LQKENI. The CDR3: CASSPSARGETQYF. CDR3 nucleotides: TGTGCCAGCTCACCGTCGGCAAGAGGAGAGACCCAGTACTTC.

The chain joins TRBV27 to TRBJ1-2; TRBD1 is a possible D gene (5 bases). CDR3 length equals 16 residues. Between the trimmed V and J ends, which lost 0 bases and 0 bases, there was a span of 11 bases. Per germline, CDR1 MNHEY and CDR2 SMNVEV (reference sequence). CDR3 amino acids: CASSLSGVITNYGYTF. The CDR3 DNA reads TGTGCCAGCAGTTTATCGGGGGTAATCACTAACTATGGCTACACCTTC.

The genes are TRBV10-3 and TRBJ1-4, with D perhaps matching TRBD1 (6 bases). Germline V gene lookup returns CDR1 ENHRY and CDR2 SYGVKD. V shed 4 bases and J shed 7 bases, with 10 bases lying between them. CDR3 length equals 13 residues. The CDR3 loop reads CAISGTEGEKLFF. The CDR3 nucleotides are TGTGCCATCAGTGGGACAGAGGGTGAAAAACTGTTTTTT.

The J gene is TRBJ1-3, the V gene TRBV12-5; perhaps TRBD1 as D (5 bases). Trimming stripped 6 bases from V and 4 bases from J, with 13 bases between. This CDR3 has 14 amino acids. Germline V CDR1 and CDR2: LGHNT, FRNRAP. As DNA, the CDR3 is TGTGCTAGTGGCGGTGGGCAGGGCGGAAACACCATATATTTT. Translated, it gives CASGGGQGGNTIYF.

The CDR3 here is CASKWGEGLTTGELFF. CDR3 DNA sequence: TGTGCCAGCAAGTGGGGGGAGGGGTTGACCACCGGGGAGCTGTTTTTT. V and J are TRBV27 and TRBJ2-2; 7 positions match TRBD2. Trimming removed 7 bases from V and 4 bases from J; junction bases left unmatched: 12. CDR1 MNHEY and CDR2 SMNVEV come from the germline V gene (reference sequence). This CDR3 is built from 16 residues.

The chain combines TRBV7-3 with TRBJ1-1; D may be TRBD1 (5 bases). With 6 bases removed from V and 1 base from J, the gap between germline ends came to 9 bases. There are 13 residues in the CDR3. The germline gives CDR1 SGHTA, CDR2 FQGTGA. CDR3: CASSSTGNTEAFF. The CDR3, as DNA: TGTGCCAGCAGTTCCACAGGGAACACTGAAGCTTTCTTT.

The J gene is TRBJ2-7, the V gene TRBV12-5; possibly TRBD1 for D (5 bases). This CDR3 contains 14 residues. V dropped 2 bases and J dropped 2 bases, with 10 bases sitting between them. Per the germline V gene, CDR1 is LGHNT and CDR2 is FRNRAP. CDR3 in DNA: TGTGCTAGTGGTTTGTCGACAGACACCTACGAGCAGTACTTC. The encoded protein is CASGLSTDTYEQYF.

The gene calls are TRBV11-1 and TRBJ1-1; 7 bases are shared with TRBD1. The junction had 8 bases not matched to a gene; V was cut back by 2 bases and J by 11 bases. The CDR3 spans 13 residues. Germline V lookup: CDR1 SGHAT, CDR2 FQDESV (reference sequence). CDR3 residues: CASSLSEGALAFF. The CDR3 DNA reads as TGTGCCAGCAGCTTATCCGAGGGGGCGCTGGCTTTCTTT.

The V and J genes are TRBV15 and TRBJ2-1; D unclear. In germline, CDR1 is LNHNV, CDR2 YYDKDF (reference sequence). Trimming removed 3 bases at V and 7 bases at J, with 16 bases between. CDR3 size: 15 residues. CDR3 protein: CATSSARGVANEQFF. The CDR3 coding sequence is TGTGCCACCAGCAGTGCACGTGGAGTGGCAAATGAGCAGTTCTTC.